This T cell receptor beta chain came from a study of T cells after yellow fever vaccination. MiXCR, run by TCRdb on the 5' RACE reads, gives a single entry per CDR3 protein. The sample has some 32,000 distinct CDR3 sequences, 6.6% seen once. This clonotype has more than one count but fewer than ten. This specimen consisted of PBMCs, either bulk or a sorted T-cell subset (CD4+, CD8+, memory, or dextramer-sorted; not recorded which), obtained on the day of the first yellow fever vaccination. The receptor's source is a man in his late teens or twenties who received the YFV17D yellow fever vaccine.

CDR3 amino acids: CASSLTRDYDNEQFF. CDR3 nucleotides: TGTGCCAGCAGCTTAACCCGGGACTACGACAATGAGCAGTTCTTC. The rearrangement links TRBV7-3 to TRBJ2-1, with 7 nucleotides matching TRBD2. CDR3 length: 15 amino acids. J gave up 5 bases and V 0 bases, and 4 bases lay outside the gene matches. The germline CDR1 and CDR2 sequences are SGHTA and FQGTGA.